The T cell receptor (beta chain) under discussion was sequenced for a study of cytomegalovirus exposure and HLA in healthy donors. Study-level information: Roughly 77 million unique TCRs from HLA-typed donors made up an early data release. Study-wide points: A few CMV-associated chains were confirmed in vitro to be specific for CMV antigens. With high specificity and sensitivity, the classifier reportedly diagnosed cytomegalovirus status. Common viral pathogens seemed, in a later analysis, to connect with several of the most significant clusters.

The PCR contained 60 Vbeta and 13 Jbeta primers. Repertoires were generated with immunoSEQ multiplex PCR, while TCRdb's copy carries only in-frame clones and drops some. The table records fewer than 200,000 clones, 80% of them present only once. As for this clone: The antigen remains undetermined.

The sequence was obtained from a young man in good health and CMV-seropositive. Specimen: PBMCs.

The CDR3 reads CSVDGLAGDSYEQYF. CDR3 DNA: TGCAGCGTGGATGGACTAGCGGGGGACTCCTACGAGCAGTACTTC. The J gene is TRBJ2-7, the V gene TRBV29-1; 13 bases agree with TRBD2. Germline trimming cut 6 bases from V and 0 bases from J; bases unmatched to any gene: 5. Germline V lookup: CDR1 SQVTM, CDR2 ANQGSEA. This CDR3 spans 15 amino acids.